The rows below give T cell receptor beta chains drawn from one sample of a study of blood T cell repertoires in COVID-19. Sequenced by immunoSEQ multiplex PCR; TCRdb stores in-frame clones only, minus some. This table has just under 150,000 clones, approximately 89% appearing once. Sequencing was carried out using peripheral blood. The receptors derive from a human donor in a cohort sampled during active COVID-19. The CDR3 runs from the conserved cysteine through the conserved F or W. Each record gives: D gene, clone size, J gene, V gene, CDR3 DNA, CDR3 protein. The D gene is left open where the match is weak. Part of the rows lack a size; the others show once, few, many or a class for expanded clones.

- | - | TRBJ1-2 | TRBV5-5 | TGTGCCAGCAGCGATGTTGGGGGGGATTCCGGCTACACCTTC | CASSDVGGDSGYTF
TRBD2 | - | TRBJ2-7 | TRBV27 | TGTGCCAGCAGTTTACGGGGACTAGCGGACTACGAGCAGTACTTC | CASSLRGLADYEQYF
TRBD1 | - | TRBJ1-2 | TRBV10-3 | TGTGCCATCAGTGAGTCCCGGGACAGGGGCTATGGCTACACCTTC | CAISESRDRGYGYTF
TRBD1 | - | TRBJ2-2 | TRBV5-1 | TGCGCCAGCAGACTAATCGGACAGGGAATAAACACCGGGGAGCTGTTTTTT | CASRLIGQGINTGELFF
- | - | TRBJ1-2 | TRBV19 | TGTGCCAGTAGTATGGGCAGGGATGGCTATGGCTACACCTTC | CASSMGRDGYGYTF
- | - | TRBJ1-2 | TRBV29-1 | TGCAGCGTTGACCCGGGCCAGGGAGGGGGCTACACCTTC | CSVDPGQGGGYTF
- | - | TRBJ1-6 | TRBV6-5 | TGTGCCAGCAGCAGGGCCCACTCCTATAATTCACCCCTCCACTTT | CASSRAHSYNSPLHF
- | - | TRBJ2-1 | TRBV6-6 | TGTGCCAGCAGTTACGCCCTAGCGCGGGTATACAATGAGCAGTTCTTC | CASSYALARVYNEQFF
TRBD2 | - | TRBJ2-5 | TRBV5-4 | TGTGCCAGCAGCTTGCCTAGCGGGGGAGCCAGACAAGAGACCCAGTACTTC | CASSLPSGGARQETQYF
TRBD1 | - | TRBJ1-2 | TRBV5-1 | TGCGCCAGCAGCCTAGAACCGGGACAGCCTAACTATGGCTACACCTTC | CASSLEPGQPNYGYTF
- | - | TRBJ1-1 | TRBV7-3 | TGTGCCAGCAGCCCGGGACACAACACTGAAGCTTTCTTT | CASSPGHNTEAFF
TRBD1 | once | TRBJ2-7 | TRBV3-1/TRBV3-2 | TGTGCCAGCAGCCAAGAAAACAGGGGGGACGAGCAGTACTTC | CASSQENRGDEQYF
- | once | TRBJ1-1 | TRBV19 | TGTGCCAGTAGGATCAGTGGAGACACTGAAGCTTTCTTT | CASRISGDTEAFF
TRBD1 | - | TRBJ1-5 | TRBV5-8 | TGTGCCAGCAGCTTGGCAGGGACAGGAAAACAGCCCCAGCATTTT | CASSLAGTGKQPQHF
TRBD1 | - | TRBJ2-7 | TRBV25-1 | TGTGCCAGCAGGGAAGCCGGGACAGGGGGTCACGAGCAGTACTTC | CASREAGTGGHEQYF
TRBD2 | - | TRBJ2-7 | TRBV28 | TGTGCCAGCAGTTTAGGTAGCGGGGGGGTTGGTCAGTACTTC | CASSLGSGGVGQYF
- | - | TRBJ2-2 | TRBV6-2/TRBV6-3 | TGTGCCAGCAGCCATCAAACAAACACCGGGGAGCTGTTTTTT | CASSHQTNTGELFF
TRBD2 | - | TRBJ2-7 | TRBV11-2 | TGTGCCAGCAGCAGCATAGCGGGGGGGCGTGGCGAGCAGTACTTC | CASSSIAGGRGEQYF
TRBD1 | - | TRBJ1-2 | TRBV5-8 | TGTGCCACCGAACCGGGACAGAGGTCCTATGGCTACACCTTC | CATEPGQRSYGYTF